These 5 T cell receptor beta chains came from one sample sequenced in a study of shared clonotypes between healthy human individuals. The data were produced by immunoSEQ multiplex PCR, yet TCRdb's version contains in-frame clones alone and is incomplete. Of approximately 650,000 clones listed, roughly 95% were seen once; the top ten hold over 0.09%. Naive-designated CD8 cells lacked CD45RO, were positively enriched for CCR7, and omitted terminally differentiated effector memory CD45RA+ cells. Sequencing used naive CD8+ T cells sorted from blood. Receptors were obtained from a woman between 25 and 40 years old in good health.

The chain joins TRBV29-1 to TRBJ1-5; no clear D gene. Germline V gene sequence: CDR1 SQVTM, CDR2 ANQGSEA. This CDR3 spans 13 amino acids. Trimming shortened V by 2 bases and J by 5 bases, and 10 bases separated the two germline ends. The DNA of the CDR3 is TGCAGCGTTGAAACGGGGTTGGATCAGCCCCAGCATTTT. Protein: CSVETGLDQPQHF.

The chain recombines TRBV7-3 with TRBJ2-2; D is unresolved. The CDR3 contains 15 residues. V was pared by 2 bases and J by 6 bases, with 13 bases between. Germline CDR1 reads SGHTA; CDR2 reads FQGTGA. CDR3 bases: TGTGCCAGCAGCTTAGGGGTAGTGCAGGCCGGGGAGCTGTTTTTT. It translates to CASSLGVVQAGELFF. Looking up the rest from reference TRBV7-3 and TRBJ2-2 gives the full variable domain: GAGVSQTPSNKVTEKGKYVELRCDPISGHTALYWYRQSLGQGPEFLIYFQGTGAADDSGLPNDRFFAVRPEGSVSTLKIQRTERGDSAVYLCASSLGVVQAGELFFGEGSRLTVL.

The V and J genes are TRBV4-1 and TRBJ2-5; 7 bases are a match to TRBD2. TRBJ2-7 matches the DNA end more closely, so the J call is doubtful. This CDR3 has 14 residues. From germline, CDR1 is MGHRA and CDR2 YSYEKL. CDR3 DNA: TGCGCCAGCAGCCAACGCGGGAGCTCCTACGAGCAGTACTTC. It is translated as CASSQRGSSYEQYF.

The CDR3 bases are TGTGCCAGCAGCCCCACGGGACCTCCTGGAACTGAAGCTTTCTTT. Residues: CASSPTGPPGTEAFF. The gene calls are TRBV9 and TRBJ1-1; D is perhaps TRBD1 (5 bases). Germline loops: CDR1 SGDLS, CDR2 YYNGEE. V shed 4 bases and J shed 5 bases, with 18 bases lying between them. The CDR3 totals 15 residues.

The CDR3 nucleotides are TGTGCCAGCAGCCCTGGGAGTGAGCGGGAGTCCCCAGATACGCAGTATTTT. This codes for CASSPGSERESPDTQYF. The chain is built from TRBV28 and TRBJ2-3; 8 bases fit TRBD2. Trimming removed 6 bases from V and 4 bases from J; junction bases left unmatched: 15. The CDR3 runs to 17 residues. Looked up from germline, CDR1 is MDHEN and CDR2 is SYDVKM.